These 17 T cell receptor beta chains share one sample of origin, sequenced in a study of blood T cell repertoires in COVID-19. Profiling relied on immunoSEQ multiplex PCR, and the TCRdb table lists in-frame clones only, not all of them. The sample gives about 180,000 clones, approximately 92% of which show up once; 2% to 2.5% is in the top ten. Sequencing was performed on PBMCs or T cells enriched from blood (not recorded which). The receptors shown here come from a woman aged 40 to 50 with acute COVID-19.

The gene calls are TRBV6-5 and TRBJ1-5; unclear D gene. Per germline, CDR1 MNHEY and CDR2 SVGAGI. This CDR3 has 13 residues. With 6 bases removed from V and 4 bases from J, the gap between germline ends came to 10 bases. The CDR3 DNA sequence: TGTGCCAGCAGGGAGGGTGGTAATCAGCCCCAGCATTTT. Translation gives CASREGGNQPQHF.

This clone occurred once. V is TRBV5-6 and J is TRBJ1-5, with no clear D. Trimming left V 0 bases short and J 6 bases short, with 10 bases between. CDR1 is SGHDT, CDR2 YYEEEE, per germline. The CDR3 consists of 14 residues. CDR3: CASSLATGGQPQHF. The CDR3 DNA sequence: TGTGCCAGCAGCTTGGCCACCGGCGGTCAGCCCCAGCATTTT.

In this sample, this clone turned up a few times. As DNA, the CDR3 is TGTGCCAGCAGCTTCAGGGAGGGTCAGCCCCAGCATTTT. Amino acid sequence: CASSFREGQPQHF. The gene calls are TRBV7-2 and TRBJ1-5, with D possibly matching TRBD1 (5 bases). The germline CDR1 and CDR2 sequences are SGHTA and FQGNSA. This CDR3 comprises 13 residues. Trimming shortened V by 3 bases and J by 6 bases, and 9 bases separated the two germline ends.

The V gene is TRBV6-5, the J gene TRBJ1-4, with D hard to call. Per germline, CDR1 MNHEY and CDR2 SVGAGI. The CDR3 is made up of 14 amino acids. Trimming removed 6 bases at V and 8 bases at J, with 16 bases between. The CDR3 nucleotides read TGTGCCAGCAGACCCACCAGGATGATCGAAAAACTGTTTTTT. Residues: CASRPTRMIEKLFF.

The V gene is TRBV2, the J gene TRBJ2-3; D may be TRBD1 (5 bases). CDR1 and CDR2 from the germline V gene are SNHLY and FYNNEI. The CDR3 totals 16 residues. V lost 5 bases and J 4 bases, leaving 19 bases between the germline ends. CDR3 amino acids: CASSRRTGIGADTQYF. CDR3 bases: TGTGCCAGCAGTCGCCGGACGGGTATAGGGGCAGATACGCAGTATTTT.

This sequence joins TRBV4-1 and TRBJ1-5; no clear D gene. CDR3 length: 16 amino acids. Per germline, CDR1 MGHRA and CDR2 YSYEKL. Trimming removed 4 bases at V and 7 bases at J, with 20 bases between. The DNA for the CDR3 is TGCGCCAGCAGCCCGGGAAGCATGGATGCGCCCCAGCCCCAGCATTTT. It encodes CASSPGSMDAPQPQHF.

CDR3 nucleotide sequence: TGTGCCAGCAGAGCGGGGGGCGGACTGTGGGAGCTGTTTTTT. Translation gives CASRAGGGLWELFF. V and J are TRBV2 and TRBJ2-2; 9 bases fit TRBD2. The V and J ends lost 6 bases and 9 bases, in that order; junction bases with no gene match: 8. Germline assignment: CDR1 SNHLY and CDR2 FYNNEI. This CDR3 is 14 amino acids long.

V is TRBV2 and J is TRBJ2-1; maybe TRBD1 (6 bases). Germline V gives CDR1 SNHLY, CDR2 FYNNEI. Trimming shortened V by 0 bases and J by 5 bases, and 14 bases separated the two germline ends. CDR3 length: 16 residues. Written as DNA, the CDR3 is TGTGCCAGCAGTGAAGCAGACGAGGACAGACACAATGAGCAGTTCTTC. The encoded protein is CASSEADEDRHNEQFF. The full variable domain, in which reference TRBV2 and TRBJ2-1 provide the parts outside the CDR3, is EPEVTQTPSHQVTQMGQEVILRCVPISNHLYFYWYRQILGQKVEFLVSFYNNEISEKSEIFDDQFSVERPDGSNFTLKIRSTKLEDSAMYFCASSEADEDRHNEQFFGPGTRLTVL.

The chain links TRBV5-1 to TRBJ2-2; 8 bases match TRBD1. Germline CDR1 SGHRS, CDR2 YFSETQ. V gave up 5 bases and J gave up 4 bases; unmatched junction bases: 10. The CDR3 runs 16 residues. In nucleotides, the CDR3 is TGCGCCAGCAGGCCCAGGCAGGGGGCGAGCACCGGGGAGCTGTTTTTT. As protein: CASRPRQGASTGELFF.

CDR3 protein: CASSLSDSLNEKLFF. Here the CDR3 DNA reads TGCGCCAGCAGCTTGTCGGACAGCTTGAATGAAAAACTGTTTTTT. The chain combines TRBV5-1 with TRBJ1-4; D might be TRBD1 (6 bases). The V end was cut by 1 base, the J end by 5 bases, with 12 bases between. The CDR3 is 15 amino acids. CDR1 is SGHRS and CDR2 is YFSETQ in the germline V gene.

This sequence joins TRBV4-1 and TRBJ2-2, with a possible D match to TRBD2 (6 bases). V lost 4 bases to trimming and J lost 2 bases, with 8 bases between them. The CDR3 is 14 amino acids. Looked up from germline, CDR1 is MGHRA and CDR2 is YSYEKL. CDR3 loop: CASSRGVNTGELFF. Here the CDR3 DNA reads TGCGCCAGCAGCCGGGGGGTCAACACCGGGGAGCTGTTTTTT.

The chain combines TRBV5-4 with TRBJ2-1, with 9 bases fitting TRBD2. The ends lost 3 bases at V and 3 bases at J; junction bases unmatched: 7. This CDR3 has 16 amino acids. The germline gives CDR1 SGHNT, CDR2 YYREEE (reference sequence). This CDR3 is CASSSPGLANYNEQFF. For the CDR3, the DNA is TGTGCCAGCAGCTCCCCGGGACTAGCAAACTACAATGAGCAGTTCTTC.

The chain has TRBV25-1 and TRBJ1-6; D is unclear. The CDR3 has 13 residues. Germline V gene data show CDR1 as MGHDK and CDR2 as SYGVNS. Deletions cut 2 bases from V and 10 bases from J, with 9 bases between. DNA for the CDR3: TGTGCCAGCAGTGAAAACAGTGGCTCACCCCTCCACTTT. It specifies CASSENSGSPLHF.

The chain couples TRBV10-3 to TRBJ2-1, with a tentative D call TRBD2 (6 bases). V lost 11 bases and J lost 9, with 20 bases in between. CDR3 length: 13 amino acids. CDR1 is ENHRY and CDR2 is SYGVKD in the germline V gene. CDR3 amino acids: CACGGVQGGEQFF. The CDR3, as DNA: TGTGCCTGCGGAGGGGTCCAAGGTGGTGAGCAGTTCTTC.

The chain recombines TRBV5-4 with TRBJ2-7, with D maybe TRBD1 (5 bases). This CDR3 has 14 residues. V was pared by 2 bases and J by 3 bases, with 12 bases between. The V gene's germline CDR1 is SGHNT and CDR2 YYREEE (reference sequence). CDR3 protein: CASSLSGRNYEQYF. The CDR3 DNA reads as TGTGCCAGCAGCTTATCAGGGCGTAACTACGAGCAGTACTTC. Looking up the rest from reference TRBV5-4 and TRBJ2-7 gives the full variable domain: ETGVTQSPTHLIKTRGQQVTLRCSSQSGHNTVSWYQQALGQGPQFIFQYYREEENGRGNFPPRFSGLQFPNYSSELNVNALELDDSALYLCASSLSGRNYEQYFGPGTRLTVT.

The chain has TRBV11-3 and TRBJ1-3, with D possibly TRBD1 on 6 matching bases. The CDR3 runs to 15 residues. The ends were cut back, 5 bases at V and 0 bases at J, with 11 bases in the middle. Germline assignment: CDR1 SGHNT and CDR2 YENEEA. The CDR3 region is CASSLDRISGNTIYF. The CDR3 bases are TGTGCCAGCAGCCTTGACAGGATCTCTGGAAACACCATATATTTT.

The V gene is TRBV5-1, the J gene TRBJ2-5; 8 bases agree with TRBD2. The CDR3 has 14 amino acids. Germline V CDR1 and CDR2: SGHRS, YFSETQ. With V trimmed by 4 bases and J by 4 bases, 6 bases remained unmatched. For the CDR3, the DNA is TGCGCCAGCAGCACGGGACTAGGGGGAGAGACCCAGTACTTC. It translates to CASSTGLGGETQYF.